This T cell receptor (beta chain) derives from a study of T-cell memory formation after mild COVID-19. Study at large: TCR clusters largely stayed donor specific.

TCRdb fed the 5' RACE reads into MiXCR, producing one record per CDR3 protein. This sample has hundreds of thousands of distinct CDR3 sequences; roughly 22% occur once, and the top ten carry under 15%. This CDR3 is 12 amino acids long. CDR1 is LGHDT, CDR2 YNNKEL, per germline (reference sequence). Between the trimmed V and J ends, which lost 4 bases and 4 bases, there was a span of 4 bases. This chain connects TRBV3-1 to TRBJ1-4, with D unresolved. Sequenced: PBMCs or a T cell subset sorted from them (not recorded which). This TCR was sampled from an adult woman who had mild COVID-19 (a few samples of this study predate the infection). Cell type and time point are not known. The CDR3 spells CASSRFNEKLFF. The CDR3 DNA sequence: TGTGCCAGCAGCCGGTTTAATGAAAAACTGTTTTTT.